This T cell receptor (beta chain) stems from a study of blood T cell repertoires in COVID-19. Study details: The samples span acute and convalescent COVID-19 from the United States, Italy and Spain. T cells, B-cell-depleted T cells, or PBMCs provided the cDNA or gDNA that served as material.

Original processing notes: Amplification with reference gene primers provided the estimates of nucleated cell counts. Data came from immunoSEQ multiplex PCR; TCRdb stores just in-frame clones and leaves some out. V and J calls plus clone size are reproduced from that table; the DNA served to infer D and trimming. The repertoire consists of 300,000 to 450,000 clones, with about 85% occurring once and the leading ten covering roughly 3.7%. The CDR3 covers 15 residues. V was clipped by 4 bases and J by 7 bases; unmatched bases: 9. CDR1 is MNHEY, CDR2 SMNVEV, per germline (reference sequence). This clone appeared a single time.

V and J are TRBV27 and TRBJ1-2; 10 nucleotides match TRBD1. This sequence was found in a young woman with acute or convalescent COVID-19. Sequenced input: peripheral blood. The CDR3 spells CASSSFGTGVSGYTF. The CDR3 nucleotides read TGTGCCAGCAGTTCCTTCGGGACAGGGGTGTCTGGCTACACCTTC.